This T cell receptor beta chain was obtained from a study of blood T cell repertoires in COVID-19. In the study overall: Samples came from the United States, Italy and Spain, spanning acute and convalescent COVID-19. T cells, B-cell-depleted T cells, or PBMCs supplied cDNA or gDNA.

This clone was observed a handful of times. CDR1 is SGHRS, CDR2 YFSETQ, per germline. This CDR3 has 16 residues. With 4 bases clipped from V and 0 bases from J, the junction kept 6 bases outside the gene matches. Per the original methods: Reference gene primer amplification in the assay estimated nucleated cell counts. TCRdb's table, derived via immunoSEQ multiplex PCR, lists solely in-frame clones and lacks some. V, J and clone size are those of that table, while D and trimming were read from the DNA. The sample has 200,000 or so clones; about four fifths are singletons. The sequenced sample was peripheral blood. This clonotype was sampled from a woman aged 40-49 years with acute or convalescent COVID-19. The J gene is TRBJ2-3, the V gene TRBV5-1, with 9 bases that match TRBD1. The CDR3 DNA sequence: TGCGCCAGCAGCCTGACCGGGACAGGGAGCACAGATACGCAGTATTTT. This encodes CASSLTGTGSTDTQYF.